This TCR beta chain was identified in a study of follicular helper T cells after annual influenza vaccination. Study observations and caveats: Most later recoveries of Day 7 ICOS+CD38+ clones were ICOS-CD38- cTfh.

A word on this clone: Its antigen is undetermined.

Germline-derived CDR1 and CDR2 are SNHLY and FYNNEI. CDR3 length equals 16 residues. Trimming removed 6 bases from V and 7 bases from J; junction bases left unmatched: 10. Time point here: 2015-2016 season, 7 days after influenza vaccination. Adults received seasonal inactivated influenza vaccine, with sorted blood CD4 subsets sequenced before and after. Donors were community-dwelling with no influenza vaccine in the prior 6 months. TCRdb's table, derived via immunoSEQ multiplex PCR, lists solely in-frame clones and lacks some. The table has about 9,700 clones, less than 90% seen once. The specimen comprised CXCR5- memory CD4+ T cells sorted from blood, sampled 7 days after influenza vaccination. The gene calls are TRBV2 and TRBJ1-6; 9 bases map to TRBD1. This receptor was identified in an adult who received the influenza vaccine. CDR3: CASSWSGTGKNSPLHF. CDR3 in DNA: TGTGCCAGCAGCTGGTCCGGGACAGGGAAAAATTCACCCCTCCACTTT.